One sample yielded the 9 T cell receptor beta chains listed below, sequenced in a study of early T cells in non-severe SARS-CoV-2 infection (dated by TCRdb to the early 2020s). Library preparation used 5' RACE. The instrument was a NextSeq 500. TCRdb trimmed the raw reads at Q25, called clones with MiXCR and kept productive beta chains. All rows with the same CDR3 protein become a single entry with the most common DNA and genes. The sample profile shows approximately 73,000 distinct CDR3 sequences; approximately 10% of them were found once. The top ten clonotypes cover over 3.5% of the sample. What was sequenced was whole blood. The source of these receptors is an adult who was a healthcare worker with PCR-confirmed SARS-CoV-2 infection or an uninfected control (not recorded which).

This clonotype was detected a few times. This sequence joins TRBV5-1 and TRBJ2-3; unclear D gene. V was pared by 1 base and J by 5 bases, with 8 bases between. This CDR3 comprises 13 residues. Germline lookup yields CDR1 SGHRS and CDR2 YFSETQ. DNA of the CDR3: TGCGCCAGCAGCTTGATTGCAAAAGATACGCAGTATTTT. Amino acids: CASSLIAKDTQYF. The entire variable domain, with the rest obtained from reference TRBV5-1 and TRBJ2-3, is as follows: KAGVTQTPRYLIKTRGQQVTLSCSPISGHRSVSWYQQTPGQGLQFLFEYFSETQRNKGNFPGRFSGRQFSNSRSEMNVSTLELGDSALYLCASSLIAKDTQYFGPGTRLTVL.

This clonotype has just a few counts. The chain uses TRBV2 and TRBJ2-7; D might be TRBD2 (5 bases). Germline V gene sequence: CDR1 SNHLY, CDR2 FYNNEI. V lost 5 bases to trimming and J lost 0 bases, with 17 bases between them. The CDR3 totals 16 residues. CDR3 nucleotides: TGTGCCAGCAGTTCCACTTTAGCGCCTAGCTCCTACGAGCAGTACTTC. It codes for CASSSTLAPSSYEQYF.

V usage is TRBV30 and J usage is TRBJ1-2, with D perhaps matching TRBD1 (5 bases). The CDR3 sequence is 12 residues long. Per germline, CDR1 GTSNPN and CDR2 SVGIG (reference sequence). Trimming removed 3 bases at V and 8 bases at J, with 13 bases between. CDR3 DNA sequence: TGTGCCTGGAGGCGGGGGATGAACGGCTACACCTTC. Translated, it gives CAWRRGMNGYTF.

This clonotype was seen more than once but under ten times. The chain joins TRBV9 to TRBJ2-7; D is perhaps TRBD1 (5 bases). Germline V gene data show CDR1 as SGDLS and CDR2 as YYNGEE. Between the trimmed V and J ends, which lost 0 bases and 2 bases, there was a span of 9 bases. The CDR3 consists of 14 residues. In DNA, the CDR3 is TGTGCCAGCAGCGTAGCCTGGGGCCCCTACGAGCAGTACTTC. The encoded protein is CASSVAWGPYEQYF.

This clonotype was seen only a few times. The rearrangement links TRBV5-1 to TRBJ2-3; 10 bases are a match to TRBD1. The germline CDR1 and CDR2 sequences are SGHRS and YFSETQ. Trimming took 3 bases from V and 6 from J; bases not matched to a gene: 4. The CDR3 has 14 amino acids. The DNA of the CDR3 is TGCGCCAGCAGCTCGGGACAGGGGTTGGATACGCAGTATTTT. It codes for CASSSGQGLDTQYF.

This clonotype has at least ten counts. The CDR3 DNA reads TGTGCCACCAGCAGAGGGGACGGGGGGCTGGCAGATACGCAGTATTTT. Translated: CATSRGDGGLADTQYF. This chain joins TRBV15 and TRBJ2-3; D might be TRBD2 (7 bases). Germline assignment: CDR1 LNHNV and CDR2 YYDKDF (reference sequence). V was pared by 1 base and J by 4 bases, with 15 bases between. There are 16 residues in the CDR3. Looking up the rest from reference TRBV15 and TRBJ2-3 gives the full variable domain: DAMVIQNPRYQVTQFGKPVTLSCSQTLNHNVMYWYQQKSSQAPKLLFHYYDKDFNNEADTPDNFQSRRPNTSFCFLDIRSPGLGDTAMYLCATSRGDGGLADTQYFGPGTRLTVL.

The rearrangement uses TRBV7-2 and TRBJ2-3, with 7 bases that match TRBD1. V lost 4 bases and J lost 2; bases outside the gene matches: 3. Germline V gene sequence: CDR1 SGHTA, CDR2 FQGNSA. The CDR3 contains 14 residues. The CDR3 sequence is CASSSGQATDTQYF. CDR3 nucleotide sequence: TGTGCCAGCAGCTCCGGACAGGCCACAGATACGCAGTATTTT.

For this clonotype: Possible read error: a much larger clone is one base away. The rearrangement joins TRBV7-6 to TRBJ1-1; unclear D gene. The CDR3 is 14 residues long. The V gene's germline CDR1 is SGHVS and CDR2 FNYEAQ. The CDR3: CTSSVSQINTEAFF. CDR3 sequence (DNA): TGTACCAGCAGCGTAAGCCAGATAAACACTGAAGCTTTCTTT.

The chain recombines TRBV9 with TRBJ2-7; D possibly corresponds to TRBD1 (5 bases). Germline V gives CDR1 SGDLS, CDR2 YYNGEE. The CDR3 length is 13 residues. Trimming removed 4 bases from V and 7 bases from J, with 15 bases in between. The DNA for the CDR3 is TGTGCCAGCAGCCCTTCCGCAGGGAAAGAGCAGTACTTC. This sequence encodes CASSPSAGKEQYF.